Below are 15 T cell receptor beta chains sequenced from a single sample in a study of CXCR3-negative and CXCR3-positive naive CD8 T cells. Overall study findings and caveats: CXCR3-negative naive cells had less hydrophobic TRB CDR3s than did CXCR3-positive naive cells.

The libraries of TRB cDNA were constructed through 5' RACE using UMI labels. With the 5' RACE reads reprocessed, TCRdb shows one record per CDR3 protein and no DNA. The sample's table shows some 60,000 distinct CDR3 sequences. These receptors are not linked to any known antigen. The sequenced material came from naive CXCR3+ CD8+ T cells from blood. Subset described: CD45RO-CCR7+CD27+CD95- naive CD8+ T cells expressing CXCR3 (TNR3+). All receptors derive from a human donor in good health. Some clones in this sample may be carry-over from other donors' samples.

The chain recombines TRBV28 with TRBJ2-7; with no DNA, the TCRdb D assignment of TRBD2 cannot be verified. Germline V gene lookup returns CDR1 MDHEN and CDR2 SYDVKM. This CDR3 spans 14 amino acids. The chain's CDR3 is CASSATSGPREQYF.

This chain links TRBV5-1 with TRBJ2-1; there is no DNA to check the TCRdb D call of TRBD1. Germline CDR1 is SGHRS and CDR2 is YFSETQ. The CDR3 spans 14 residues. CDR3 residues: CASSLAGREREQFF.

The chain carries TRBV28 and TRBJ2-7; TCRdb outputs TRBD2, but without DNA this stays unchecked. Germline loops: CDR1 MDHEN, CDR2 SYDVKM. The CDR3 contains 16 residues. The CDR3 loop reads CASSSPIRLAVYEQYF.

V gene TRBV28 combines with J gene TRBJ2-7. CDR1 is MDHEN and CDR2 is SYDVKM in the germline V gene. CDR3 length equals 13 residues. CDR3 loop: CASRLAVNYEQYF.

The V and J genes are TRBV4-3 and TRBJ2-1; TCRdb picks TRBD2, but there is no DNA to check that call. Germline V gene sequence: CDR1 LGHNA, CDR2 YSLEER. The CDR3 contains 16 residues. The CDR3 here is CASSQDGRVQGNEQFF.

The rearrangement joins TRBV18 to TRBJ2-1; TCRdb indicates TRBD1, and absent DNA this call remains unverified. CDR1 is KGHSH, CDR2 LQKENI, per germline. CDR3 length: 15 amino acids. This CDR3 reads CASSPRDRVYFEQFF.

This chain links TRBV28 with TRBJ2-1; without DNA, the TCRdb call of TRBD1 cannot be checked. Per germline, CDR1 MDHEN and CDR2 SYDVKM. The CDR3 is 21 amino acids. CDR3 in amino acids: CASSRPVLGSLSPTQNNEQFF.

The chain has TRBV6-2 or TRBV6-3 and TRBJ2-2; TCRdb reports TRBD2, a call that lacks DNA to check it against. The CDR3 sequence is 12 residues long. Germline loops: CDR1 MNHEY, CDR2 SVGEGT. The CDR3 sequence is CASRRVTGELFF.

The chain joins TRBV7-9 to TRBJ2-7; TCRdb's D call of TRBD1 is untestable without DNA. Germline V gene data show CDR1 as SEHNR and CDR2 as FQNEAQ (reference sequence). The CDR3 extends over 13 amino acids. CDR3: CASSYRDNYEQYF.

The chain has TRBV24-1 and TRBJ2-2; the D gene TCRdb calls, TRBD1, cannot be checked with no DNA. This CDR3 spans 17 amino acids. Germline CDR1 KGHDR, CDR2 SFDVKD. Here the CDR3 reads CATSDVTGTANTGELFF.

CDR3 sequence reads: CASTMKGGTEAFF. The chain joins TRBV28 to TRBJ1-1. There are 13 residues in the CDR3. In germline, CDR1 is MDHEN, CDR2 SYDVKM.

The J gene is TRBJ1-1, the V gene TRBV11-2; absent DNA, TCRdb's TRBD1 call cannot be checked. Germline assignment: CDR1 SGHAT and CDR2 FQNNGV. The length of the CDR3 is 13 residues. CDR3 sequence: CASSLPNPAEAFF.

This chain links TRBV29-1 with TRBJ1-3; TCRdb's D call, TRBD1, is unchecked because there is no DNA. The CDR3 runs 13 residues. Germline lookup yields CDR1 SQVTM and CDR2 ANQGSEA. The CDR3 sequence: CSVTDRRGNTIYF.

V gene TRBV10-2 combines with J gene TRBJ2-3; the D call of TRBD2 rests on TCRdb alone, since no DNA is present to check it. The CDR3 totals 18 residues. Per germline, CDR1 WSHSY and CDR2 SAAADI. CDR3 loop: CASSESITLSAGTDTQYF.

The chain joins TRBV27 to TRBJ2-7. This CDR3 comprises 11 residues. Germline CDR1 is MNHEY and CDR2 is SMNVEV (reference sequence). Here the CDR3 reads CASGNSYEQYF.